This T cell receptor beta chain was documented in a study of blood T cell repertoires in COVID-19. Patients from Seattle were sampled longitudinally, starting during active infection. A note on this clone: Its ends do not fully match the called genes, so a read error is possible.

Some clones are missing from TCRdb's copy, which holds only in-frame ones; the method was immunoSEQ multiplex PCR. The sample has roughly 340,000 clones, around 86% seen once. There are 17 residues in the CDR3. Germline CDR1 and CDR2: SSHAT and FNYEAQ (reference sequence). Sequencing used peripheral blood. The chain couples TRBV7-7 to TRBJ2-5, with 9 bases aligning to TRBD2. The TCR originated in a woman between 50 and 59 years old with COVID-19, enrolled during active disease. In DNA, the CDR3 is TGTGCTAGCAGCTTAAGTTCGGGTCTAGCGGGATCAGAGACCCAGTACTTC. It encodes CASSLSSGLAGSETQYF.